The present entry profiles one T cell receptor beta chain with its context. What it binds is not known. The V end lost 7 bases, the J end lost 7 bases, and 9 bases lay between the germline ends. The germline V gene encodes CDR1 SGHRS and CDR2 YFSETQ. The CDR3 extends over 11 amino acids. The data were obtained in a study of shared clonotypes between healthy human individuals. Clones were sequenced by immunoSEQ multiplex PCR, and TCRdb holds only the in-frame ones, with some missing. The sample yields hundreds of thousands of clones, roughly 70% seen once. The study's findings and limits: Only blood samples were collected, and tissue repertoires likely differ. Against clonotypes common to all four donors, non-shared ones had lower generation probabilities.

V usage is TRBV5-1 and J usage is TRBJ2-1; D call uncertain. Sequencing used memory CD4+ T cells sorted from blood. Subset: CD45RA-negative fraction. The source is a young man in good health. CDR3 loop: CASATANEQFF. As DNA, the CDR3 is TGCGCCAGCGCCACAGCTAATGAGCAGTTCTTC. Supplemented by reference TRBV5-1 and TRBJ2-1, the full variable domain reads KAGVTQTPRYLIKTRGQQVTLSCSPISGHRSVSWYQQTPGQGLQFLFEYFSETQRNKGNFPGRFSGRQFSNSRSEMNVSTLELGDSALYLCASATANEQFFGPGTRLTVL.